A single sample is the source of the 3 T cell receptor beta chains below, sequenced in a study of blood T cell repertoires in COVID-19. The method was immunoSEQ multiplex PCR; TCRdb's version includes in-frame clones alone and lacks a portion of them. This table holds 120,000 or so clones, about 88% found once. The source material was peripheral blood. All receptors derive from a human donor in a cohort sampled during active COVID-19.

The chain uses TRBV11-2 and TRBJ2-7; 9 bases map to TRBD2. Germline-derived CDR1 and CDR2 are SGHAT and FQNNGV. CDR3 size: 15 residues. Unmatched junction bases numbered 4, after V lost 1 base and J lost 3 bases. The CDR3 nucleotides are TGTGCCAGCAGCTTAGGTAGCGGGAGTGGCTACGAGCAGTACTTC. This sequence encodes CASSLGSGSGYEQYF.

This chain connects TRBV2 to TRBJ2-1; 12 bases are a match to TRBD2. The CDR3 sequence is 13 residues long. Germline lookup yields CDR1 SNHLY and CDR2 FYNNEI. Trimming at V came to 8 bases and at J to 7 bases, leaving 3 bases not matched to a gene. CDR3 region: CASWGLAGNEQFF. The DNA for the CDR3 is TGTGCCAGCTGGGGACTAGCGGGTAATGAGCAGTTCTTC. The full variable domain, completed using reference TRBV2 and TRBJ2-1, is EPEVTQTPSHQVTQMGQEVILRCVPISNHLYFYWYRQILGQKVEFLVSFYNNEISEKSEIFDDQFSVERPDGSNFTLKIRSTKLEDSAMYFCASWGLAGNEQFFGPGTRLTVL.

J is TRBJ2-2 and V is TRBV6-4, with a tentative D call TRBD2 (6 bases). Trimming removed 0 bases at V and 4 bases at J, with 12 bases between. The CDR3 extends over 16 amino acids. The germline gives CDR1 MRHNA, CDR2 SNTAGT. The DNA for the CDR3 is TGTGCCAGCAGTGACTCGTGGGGACTGGGCACCGGGGAGCTGTTTTTT. It translates to CASSDSWGLGTGELFF.